These T cell receptor beta chains were read from a single sample in a study of human T cells and chemical hapten exposure. Each CDR3 protein gets one entry after TCRdb re-called the RACE reads with MiXCR. The sample holds 45,000 to 60,000 distinct CDR3 sequences, about 9.4% seen once. Sequencing used whole blood, obtained in connection with sensitization to the hapten diphenylcyclopropenone (DPC). Receptors were obtained from a woman aged 40 to 50 with alopecia areata. Some clones in this sample may be carry-over from other donors' samples. Each CDR3 is given with its conserved first and last residue. D genes are given only for firm matches. The size entry is marked missing in some rows and otherwise reads once, few, many or a size class.

cdr3_length d_call clone_size j_call v_call cdr3_nt cdr3_aa
13 TRBD1 many TRBJ1-2 TRBV29-1 TGCAGCGTTCGTGACAGGGCGAACTATGGCTACACCTTC CSVRDRANYGYTF
13 TRBD1 few TRBJ2-7 TRBV6-6 TGTGCCAGCTTCGGGACAGGGGGCGGTGAGCAGTACTTC CASFGTGGGEQYF
15 . . TRBJ2-3 TRBV11-1 TGTGCCAGCAGCTCAAACCCCGGAGGGACAGATACGCAGTATTTT CASSSNPGGTDTQYF
14 . many TRBJ1-1 TRBV28 TGTGCCAGCAGGGTGGGGGGGCCGGACACTGAAGCTTTCTTT CASRVGGPDTEAFF
12 . . TRBJ1-1 TRBV6-5 TGTGCCAGCAGCAACAGTAACACTGAAGCTTTCTTT CASSNSNTEAFF
12 . few TRBJ2-5 TRBV7-2 TGTGCCAGCAGCTCTAGAAGGGAGACCCAGTACTTC CASSSRRETQYF
16 . many TRBJ1-5 TRBV7-8 TGTGCCAGCAGCCGGAGACTTCTGGGGAGCAATCAGCCCCAGCATTTT CASSRRLLGSNQPQHF
15 TRBD2 . TRBJ2-7 TRBV7-3 TGTGCCAGCAGCACCCGAGCGGGGGGGCCCTACGAGCAGTACTTC CASSTRAGGPYEQYF
15 . many TRBJ2-7 TRBV6-2/TRBV6-3 TGTGCCAGCAGTTACACGGGACGGATCCTGTCCGAGCAGTACTTC CASSYTGRILSEQYF
13 . many TRBJ2-1 TRBV15 TGTGCCACCAGCAGAGCCGTTGGGGATGAGCAGTTCTTC CATSRAVGDEQFF
14 . few TRBJ1-6 TRBV6-6 TGTGCCAGCAGTTACCGCACGGGGAATTCACCCCTCCACTTT CASSYRTGNSPLHF
15 . . TRBJ2-7 TRBV3-1 TGTGCCAGCAGCCAACCCCCGCTAGGGCACCACGAGCAGTACTTC CASSQPPLGHHEQYF
12 . . TRBJ2-7 TRBV5-4 TGTACCAGCAGCTTGGCAGGGGTAGCGGAGTACTTC CTSSLAGVAEYF
12 . many TRBJ2-1 TRBV20-1 TGCAGTGGAGGGCGGGGCTACAATGAGCAGTTCTTC CSGGRGYNEQFF
14 . few TRBJ2-1 TRBV6-2/TRBV6-3 TGTGCCAGCAGAAAGTTGTCCCCAAGTTTCCGGCAGTTCTTC CASRKLSPSFRQFF
13 TRBD1 . TRBJ1-5 TRBV20-1 TGCAGTGCTAGAGGCAGGGGGACTCAGCCCCAGCATTTT CSARGRGTQPQHF
14 . . TRBJ1-5 TRBV15 TGTGCCGCGTCGACAGGATATAGCAATCAGCCCCAGCATTTT CAASTGYSNQPQHF
15 TRBD2 many TRBJ2-1 TRBV4-2 TGTGCCAGCAGCCAAGGTATCGAGCGGGGGGGTTGGCAGTTCTTC CASSQGIERGGWQFF
14 . many TRBJ2-3 TRBV6-4 TGTGCCAGCAGTGAAGGTCAGGAGGGGGATACGCAGTATTTT CASSEGQEGDTQYF
14 . many TRBJ1-2 TRBV10-3 TGTGCCATCAGTGAGCCTTCTCGGGGGCTGGGCTACACCTTC CAISEPSRGLGYTF
16 TRBD1 . TRBJ2-1 TRBV7-8 TGTGCCAGCAGCCCAAGGGGACAGGGTGAATACAATGAGCAGTTCTTC CASSPRGQGEYNEQFF
14 . few TRBJ2-1 TRBV19 TGTGCCAGTGTCGCGAACTTCGGGGGTGCTGAGCAGTTCTTC CASVANFGGAEQFF
15 . many TRBJ2-1 TRBV7-2 TGTGCCAGCAGCCCTGACACCCTGTCCTACAATGAGCAGTTCTTC CASSPDTLSYNEQFF
12 . . TRBJ2-7 TRBV28 TGTGCCACGGGACAATTAACCTACGAGCAGTACTTC CATGQLTYEQYF
16 . many TRBJ2-2 TRBV7-3 TGTGCCAGCAGCTTAAAGGCCTATTCTTACACCGGGGAGCTGTTTTTT CASSLKAYSYTGELFF
14 . many TRBJ2-7 TRBV7-6 TGTGCCAGCAGCTTAGTAGAGGGGATGGACGAGCAGTACTTC CASSLVEGMDEQYF
11 . many TRBJ2-7 TRBV7-9 TGTGCCACCTCAGAGACGGGTGAGCAGTACTTC CATSETGEQYF
16 TRBD2 many TRBJ2-5 TRBV6-1 TGTGCCAGCAGGCCGGATACTAGCGGGGGCCAAGAGACCCAGTACTTC CASRPDTSGGQETQYF
15 . many TRBJ2-5 TRBV6-5 TGTGCCAGCAGCCCCCAAGGAGGGGCAGGAGAGACCCAGTACTTC CASSPQGGAGETQYF
13 . many TRBJ1-1 TRBV28 TGTGCCAGCAGTCCCTCCCCCTCTCTACTTCCTTTCTTT CASSPSPSLLPFF
13 . many TRBJ2-3 TRBV24-1 TGTGCCACCAGTGACAGCTACACAGATACGCAGTATTTT CATSDSYTDTQYF
18 TRBD2 many TRBJ2-5 TRBV7-2 TGTGCCAGCAGCTTAGACCCAGCGGGGGGCTTCGGGGACGAGACCCAGTACTTC CASSLDPAGGFGDETQYF
16 . few TRBJ2-1 TRBV4-1 TGCGCCAGCAGCCCACCGGGTGTACTCCTCTCCAATGAGCAGTTCTTC CASSPPGVLLSNEQFF
16 TRBD2 few TRBJ2-5 TRBV12-3/TRBV12-4 TGTGCCAGCAGCCAGAAAGGGACTAGCGGGGGAGAGACCCAGTACTTC CASSQKGTSGGETQYF
15 TRBD2 many TRBJ2-2 TRBV7-3 TGTGCCAGCAGCTTAATGCGGGGGTCTACCGGGGAGCTGTTTTTT CASSLMRGSTGELFF
13 . few TRBJ1-1 TRBV28 TGTGCCAGCACCCCCCTGGTGAACACTGAAGCTTTCTTT CASTPLVNTEAFF
15 . many TRBJ1-4 TRBV12-3/TRBV12-4 TGTGCCAGCAGTTTTATTCTTGATAGGGGTGAAAAACTGTTTTTT CASSFILDRGEKLFF
16 . . TRBJ1-3 TRBV9 TGTGCCAGCAGCGTAGCTACGGGGCCGTCAGGAAACACCATATATTTT CASSVATGPSGNTIYF
15 . many TRBJ2-7 TRBV4-3 TGCGCCAGCAGCCAAGATGAAGGAGAGGCCTACGAGCAGTACTTC CASSQDEGEAYEQYF
15 . . TRBJ2-2 TRBV9 TGTGCCAGCAGCGTAGGTTTACCGGGGACCGGGGAGCTGTTTTTT CASSVGLPGTGELFF
16 . . TRBJ2-7 TRBV4-1 TGCGCCAGCAGCACACGCCTCCAAGCGCCGATCTACGAGCAGTACTTC CASSTRLQAPIYEQYF
14 . few TRBJ2-3 TRBV5-4 TGTGCCAGCAGCTTCGCCGGTGGGGGAGATACGCAGTATTTT CASSFAGGGDTQYF
14 TRBD1 many TRBJ2-7 TRBV20-1 TGCAGTGCTAGGGGCCGGGACAGCTCCTACGAGCAGTACTTC CSARGRDSSYEQYF
14 . . TRBJ2-5 TRBV5-1 TGCGCCAGCAGCTTGAGACACACCCAAGAGACCCAGTACTTC CASSLRHTQETQYF
14 . . TRBJ2-7 TRBV28 TGTGCCAGCAGTATAAGGACAGATCCCTACGAGCAGTACTTC CASSIRTDPYEQYF
13 . . TRBJ1-1 TRBV9 TGTGCCAGCAGCGTAACCCCCGACAGTGTAGCTTTCTTT CASSVTPDSVAFF
15 . many TRBJ2-4 TRBV4-3 TGCGCCAGCAGCCAACGCGAAGGGGCCAAAAACATTCAGTACTTC CASSQREGAKNIQYF
15 TRBD2 once TRBJ2-3 TRBV20-1 TGCAGTGCTAGTCTAGCGGGGGGGCTGGAAGATACGCAGTATTTT CSASLAGGLEDTQYF
13 . many TRBJ1-3 TRBV9 TGTGCCAGCAGCCCGGGACATGAAAACACCATATATTTT CASSPGHENTIYF
13 . many TRBJ2-2 TRBV4-3 TGCGCCAGCAGCCGAGATCACACCGGGGAGCTGTTTTTT CASSRDHTGELFF
12 . many TRBJ2-1 TRBV15 TGTGCCACCAGCAGATCGATCAATGAGCAGTTCTTC CATSRSINEQFF
16 . few TRBJ2-6 TRBV5-1 TGCGCCAGCAGCTTGTATCCAGGGGCTGGGGCCAACGTCCTGACTTTC CASSLYPGAGANVLTF
13 . . TRBJ1-6 TRBV29-1 TGCAGCGTTTTTGAGACAGAGAATTCACCCCTCCACTTT CSVFETENSPLHF
14 . few TRBJ2-1 TRBV7-9 TGTGCCAGCAGCATACCATCAGGGCGGAATGAGCAGTTCTTC CASSIPSGRNEQFF
14 TRBD1 few TRBJ2-7 TRBV7-9 TGTGCCAGTGCCGGGACAGGGATCACCTACGAGCAGTACTTC CASAGTGITYEQYF
13 TRBD1 many TRBJ1-1 TRBV7-6 TGTGCCAGCCAGGGACAGATGAACACTGAAGCTTTCTTT CASQGQMNTEAFF
16 . few TRBJ2-7 TRBV4-2 TGTGCCAGCAGCCACCCCACCAGGGAATCGGCCTACGAGCAGTACTTC CASSHPTRESAYEQYF
17 TRBD2 many TRBJ2-1 TRBV7-9 TGTGCCAGCAGCTCCTCTCGACTAGCGGGGGACGACCTTGAGCAGTTCTTC CASSSSRLAGDDLEQFF
14 TRBD1 many TRBJ1-2 TRBV12-3/TRBV12-4 TGTGCCACCTTCGACGGGACAGATAACTATGGCTACACCTTC CATFDGTDNYGYTF